This T cell receptor (beta chain) was found in a study of shared clonotypes between healthy human individuals. Generated by immunoSEQ multiplex PCR, the TCRdb table keeps only in-frame clones and is missing some. This sample has about 710,000 clones; just under 75% occur once, and the top ten carry approximately 1.7%. Concerning this clone itself: The sample has other DNA sequences that encode this CDR3 too.

Germline CDR1 is MNHEY and CDR2 is SMNVEV (reference sequence). CDR3 size: 13 residues. V was cut by 4 bases and J by 2 bases, with 8 bases left in between. The chain employs TRBV27 and TRBJ1-2; D call uncertain. What was sequenced was memory CD4+ T cells sorted from blood. Indicated subset: CD45RA-negative fraction. The origin of this receptor is a woman aged 25 to 39 in good health. CDR3 nucleotide sequence: TGTGCCAGCAGTTCTCAGGCAAACTATGGCTACACCTTC. It codes for CASSSQANYGYTF.